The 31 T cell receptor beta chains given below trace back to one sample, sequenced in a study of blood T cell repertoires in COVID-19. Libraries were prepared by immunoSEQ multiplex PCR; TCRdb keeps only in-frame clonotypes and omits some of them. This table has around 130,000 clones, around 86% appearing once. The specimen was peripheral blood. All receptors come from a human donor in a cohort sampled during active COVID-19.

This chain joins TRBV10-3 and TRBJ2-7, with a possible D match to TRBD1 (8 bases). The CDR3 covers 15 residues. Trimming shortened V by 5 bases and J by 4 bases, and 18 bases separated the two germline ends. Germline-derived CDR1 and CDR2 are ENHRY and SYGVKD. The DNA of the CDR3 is TGTGCCATCAGTCCTACAGGGGGGGATCGATACGAGCAGTACTTC. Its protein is CAISPTGGDRYEQYF.

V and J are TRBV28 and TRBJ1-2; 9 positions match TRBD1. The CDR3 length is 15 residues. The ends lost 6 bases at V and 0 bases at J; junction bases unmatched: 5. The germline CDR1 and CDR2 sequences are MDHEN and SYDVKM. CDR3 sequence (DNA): TGTGCCAGCAGATTACAGGGGGCTTCTAACTATGGCTACACCTTC. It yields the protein CASRLQGASNYGYTF.

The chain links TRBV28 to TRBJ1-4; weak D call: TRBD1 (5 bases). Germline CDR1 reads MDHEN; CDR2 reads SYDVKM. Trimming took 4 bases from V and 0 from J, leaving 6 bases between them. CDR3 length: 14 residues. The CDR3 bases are TGTGCCAGCAGTTCGACAGCAACTAATGAAAAACTGTTTTTT. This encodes CASSSTATNEKLFF.

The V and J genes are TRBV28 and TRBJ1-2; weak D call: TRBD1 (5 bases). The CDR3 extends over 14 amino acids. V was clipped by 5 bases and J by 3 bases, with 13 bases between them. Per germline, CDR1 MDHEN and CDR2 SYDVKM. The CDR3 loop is CASSKGRGYYGYTF. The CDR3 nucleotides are TGTGCCAGCAGTAAAGGAAGGGGCTACTATGGCTACACCTTC.

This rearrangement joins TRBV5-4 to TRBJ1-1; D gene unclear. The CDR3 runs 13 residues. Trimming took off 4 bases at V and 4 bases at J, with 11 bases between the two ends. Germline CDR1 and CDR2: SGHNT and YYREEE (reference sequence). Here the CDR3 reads CASSRWEGTEAFF. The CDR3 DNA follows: TGTGCCAGCAGCCGGTGGGAGGGCACTGAAGCTTTCTTT.

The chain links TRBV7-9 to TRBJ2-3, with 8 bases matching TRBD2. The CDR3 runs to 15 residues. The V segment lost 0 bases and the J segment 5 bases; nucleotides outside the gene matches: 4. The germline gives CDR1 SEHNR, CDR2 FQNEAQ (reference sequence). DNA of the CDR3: TGTGCCAGCAGCTTAGCGCGGGGGGAGGGAGATACGCAGTATTTT. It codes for CASSLARGEGDTQYF.

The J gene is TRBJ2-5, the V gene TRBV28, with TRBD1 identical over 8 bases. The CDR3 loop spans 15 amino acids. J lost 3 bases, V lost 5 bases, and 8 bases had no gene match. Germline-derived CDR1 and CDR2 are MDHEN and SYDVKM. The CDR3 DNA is TGTGCCAGCAGTCTTGACAGGGGAAAAAAAGAGACCCAGTACTTC. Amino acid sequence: CASSLDRGKKETQYF.

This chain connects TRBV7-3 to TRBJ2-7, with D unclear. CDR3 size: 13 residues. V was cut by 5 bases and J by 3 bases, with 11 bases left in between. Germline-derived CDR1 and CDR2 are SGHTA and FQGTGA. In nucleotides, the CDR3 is TGTGCCAGCAGCCCCGGTCTGAACTACGAGCAGTACTTC. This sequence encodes CASSPGLNYEQYF.

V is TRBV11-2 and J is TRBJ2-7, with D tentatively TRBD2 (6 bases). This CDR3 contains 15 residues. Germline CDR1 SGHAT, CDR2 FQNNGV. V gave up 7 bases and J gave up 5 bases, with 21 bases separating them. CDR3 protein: CASTPIRGSGDEQYF. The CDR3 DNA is TGTGCCAGCACCCCAATCCGGGGTAGCGGCGACGAGCAGTACTTC. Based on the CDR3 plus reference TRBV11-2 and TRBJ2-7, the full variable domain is EAGVAQSPRYKIIEKRQSVAFWCNPISGHATLYWYQQILGQGPKLLIQFQNNGVVDDSQLPKDRFSAERLKGVDSTLKIQPAKLEDSAVYLCASTPIRGSGDEQYFGPGTRLTVT.

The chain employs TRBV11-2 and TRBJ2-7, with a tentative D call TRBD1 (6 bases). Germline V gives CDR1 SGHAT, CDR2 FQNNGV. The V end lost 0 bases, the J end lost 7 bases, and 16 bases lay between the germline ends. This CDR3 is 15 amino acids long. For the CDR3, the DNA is TGTGCCAGCAGCTTAGATCAGGCAGGGGCTTGGGAGCAGTACTTC. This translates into CASSLDQAGAWEQYF.

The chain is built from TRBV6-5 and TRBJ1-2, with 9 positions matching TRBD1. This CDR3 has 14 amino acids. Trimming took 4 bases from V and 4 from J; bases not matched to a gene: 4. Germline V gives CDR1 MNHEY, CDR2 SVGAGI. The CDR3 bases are TGTGCCAGCAGTTCCCCGGGACAGGGCTATGGCTACACCTTC. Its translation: CASSSPGQGYGYTF.

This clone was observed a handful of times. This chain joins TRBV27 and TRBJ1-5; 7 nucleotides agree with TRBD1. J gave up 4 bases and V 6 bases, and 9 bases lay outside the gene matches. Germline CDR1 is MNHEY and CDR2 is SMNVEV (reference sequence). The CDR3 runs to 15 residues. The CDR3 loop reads CASRENRGPNQPQHF. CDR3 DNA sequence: TGTGCCAGCAGGGAAAACAGGGGCCCTAATCAGCCCCAGCATTTT.

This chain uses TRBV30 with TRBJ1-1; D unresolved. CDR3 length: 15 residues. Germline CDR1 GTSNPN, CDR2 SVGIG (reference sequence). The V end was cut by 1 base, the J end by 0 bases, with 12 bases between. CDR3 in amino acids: CAWSAQTEMNTEAFF. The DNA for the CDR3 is TGTGCCTGGAGTGCGCAGACTGAGATGAACACTGAAGCTTTCTTT.

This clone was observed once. The CDR3 reads CASRDLAGHYNEQFF. The CDR3 DNA sequence: TGTGCCAGCAGAGATCTAGCGGGCCACTACAATGAGCAGTTCTTC. This chain joins TRBV11-2 and TRBJ2-1; TRBD2 agrees at 8 bases. There are 15 residues in the CDR3. Germline assignment: CDR1 SGHAT and CDR2 FQNNGV. With 6 bases clipped from V and 3 bases from J, the junction kept 7 bases outside the gene matches.

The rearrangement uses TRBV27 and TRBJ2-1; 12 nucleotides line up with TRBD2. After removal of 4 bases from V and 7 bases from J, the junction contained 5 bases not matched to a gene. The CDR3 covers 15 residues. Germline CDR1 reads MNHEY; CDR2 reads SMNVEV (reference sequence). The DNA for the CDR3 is TGTGCCAGCAGTTCACAACTAGCGGGAGGAAATGAGCAGTTCTTC. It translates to CASSSQLAGGNEQFF.

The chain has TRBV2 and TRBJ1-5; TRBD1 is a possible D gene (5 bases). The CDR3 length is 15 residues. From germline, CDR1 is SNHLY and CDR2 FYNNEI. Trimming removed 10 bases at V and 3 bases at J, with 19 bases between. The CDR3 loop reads CATRAGNDNNQPQHF. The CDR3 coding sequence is TGTGCCACCAGGGCGGGGAATGATAACAATCAGCCCCAGCATTTT.

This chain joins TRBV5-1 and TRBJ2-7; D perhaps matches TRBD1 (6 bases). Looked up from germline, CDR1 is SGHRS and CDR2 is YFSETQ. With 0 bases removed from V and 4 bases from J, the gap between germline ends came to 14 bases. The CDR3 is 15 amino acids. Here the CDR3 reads CASSLAQGESYEQYF. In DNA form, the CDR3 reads TGCGCCAGCAGCTTGGCACAGGGAGAATCGTACGAGCAGTACTTC.

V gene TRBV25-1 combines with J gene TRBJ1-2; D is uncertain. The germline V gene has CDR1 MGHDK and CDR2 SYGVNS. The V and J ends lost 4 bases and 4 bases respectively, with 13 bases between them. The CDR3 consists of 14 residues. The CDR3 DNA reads TGTGCCAGCAGTGCTACTCGTGGACTCTATGGCTACACCTTC. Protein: CASSATRGLYGYTF.

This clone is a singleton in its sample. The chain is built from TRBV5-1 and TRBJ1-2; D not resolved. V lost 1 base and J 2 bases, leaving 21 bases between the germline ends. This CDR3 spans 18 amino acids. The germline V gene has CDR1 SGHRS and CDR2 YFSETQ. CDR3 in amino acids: CASSLTLTAGGQNYGYTF. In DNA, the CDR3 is TGCGCCAGCAGCTTGACCCTGACGGCAGGAGGTCAAAACTATGGCTACACCTTC.

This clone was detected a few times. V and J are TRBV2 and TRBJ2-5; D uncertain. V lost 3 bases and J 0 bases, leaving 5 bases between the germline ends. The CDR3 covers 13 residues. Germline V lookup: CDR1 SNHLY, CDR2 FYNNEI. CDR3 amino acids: CASSDRDQETQYF. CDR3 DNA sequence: TGTGCCAGCAGTGACCGAGACCAAGAGACCCAGTACTTC.

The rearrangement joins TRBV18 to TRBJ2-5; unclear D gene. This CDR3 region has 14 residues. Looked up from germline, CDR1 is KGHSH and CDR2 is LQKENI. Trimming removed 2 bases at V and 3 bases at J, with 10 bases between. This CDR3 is CASSPTKNKETQYF. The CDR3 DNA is TGTGCCAGCTCACCAACGAAGAACAAAGAGACCCAGTACTTC.

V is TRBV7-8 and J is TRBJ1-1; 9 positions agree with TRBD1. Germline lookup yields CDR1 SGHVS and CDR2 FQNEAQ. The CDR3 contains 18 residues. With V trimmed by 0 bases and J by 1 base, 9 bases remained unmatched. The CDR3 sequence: CASSLAGQGSLWNTEAFF. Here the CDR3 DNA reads TGTGCCAGCAGCTTAGCGGGACAGGGATCCCTTTGGAACACTGAAGCTTTCTTT.

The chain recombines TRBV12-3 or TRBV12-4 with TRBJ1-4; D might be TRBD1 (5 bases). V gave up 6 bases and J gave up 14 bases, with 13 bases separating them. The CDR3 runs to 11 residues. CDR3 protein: CASSLGHGLFF. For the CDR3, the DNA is TGTGCCAGCAGCCTAGGACACGGCCTGTTTTTT.

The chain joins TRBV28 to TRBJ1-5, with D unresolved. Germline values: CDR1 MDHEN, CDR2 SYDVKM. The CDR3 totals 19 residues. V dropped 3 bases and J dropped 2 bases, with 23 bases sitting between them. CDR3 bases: TGTGCCAGCAGTTTTTCCACCCTCAACCGGGGAGCTGGCAATCAGCCCCAGCATTTT. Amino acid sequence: CASSFSTLNRGAGNQPQHF.

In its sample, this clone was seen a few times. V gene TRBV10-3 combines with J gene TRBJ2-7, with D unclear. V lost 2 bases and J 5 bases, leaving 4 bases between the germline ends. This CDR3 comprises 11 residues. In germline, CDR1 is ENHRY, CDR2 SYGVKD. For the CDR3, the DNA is TGTGCCATCAGTGAGGGCAACGAGCAGTACTTC. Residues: CAISEGNEQYF.

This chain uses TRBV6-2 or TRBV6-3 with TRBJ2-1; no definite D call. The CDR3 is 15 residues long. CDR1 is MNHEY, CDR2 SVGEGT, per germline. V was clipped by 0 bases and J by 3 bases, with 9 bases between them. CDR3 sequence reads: CASSYSYVGYNEQFF. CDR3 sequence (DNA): TGTGCCAGCAGTTACTCGTACGTCGGCTACAATGAGCAGTTCTTC.

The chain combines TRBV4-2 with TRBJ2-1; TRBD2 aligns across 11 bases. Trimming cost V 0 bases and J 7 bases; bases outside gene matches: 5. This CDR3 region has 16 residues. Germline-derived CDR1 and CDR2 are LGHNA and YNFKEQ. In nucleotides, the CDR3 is TGTGCCAGCAGCCAAGACGGGGGACTAGCGGTTAATGAGCAGTTCTTC. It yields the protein CASSQDGGLAVNEQFF.

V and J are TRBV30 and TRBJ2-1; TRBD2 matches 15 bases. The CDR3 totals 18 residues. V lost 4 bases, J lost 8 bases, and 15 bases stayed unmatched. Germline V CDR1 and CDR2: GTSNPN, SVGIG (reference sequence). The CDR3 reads CAWTRPGLAGGNDDEQFF. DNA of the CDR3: TGTGCCTGGACCCGACCGGGACTAGCGGGGGGAAACGACGATGAGCAGTTCTTC.

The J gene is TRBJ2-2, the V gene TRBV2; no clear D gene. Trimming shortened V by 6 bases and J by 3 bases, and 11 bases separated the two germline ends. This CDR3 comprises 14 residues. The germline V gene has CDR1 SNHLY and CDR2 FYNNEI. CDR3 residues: CASSLKRDTGELFF. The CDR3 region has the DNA TGTGCCAGCAGCTTAAAGCGCGACACCGGGGAGCTGTTTTTT.

CDR3 bases: TGTGCCAGCAGTCATAAACCAGCTAGCCCCAGCTCCTACAATGAGCAGTTCTTC. This encodes CASSHKPASPSSYNEQFF. The J gene is TRBJ2-1, the V gene TRBV6-6; weak D call: TRBD2 (5 bases). With 5 bases removed from V and 0 bases from J, the gap between germline ends came to 20 bases. CDR1 is MNHNY and CDR2 is SVGAGI in the germline V gene (reference sequence). The CDR3 is 18 residues long.

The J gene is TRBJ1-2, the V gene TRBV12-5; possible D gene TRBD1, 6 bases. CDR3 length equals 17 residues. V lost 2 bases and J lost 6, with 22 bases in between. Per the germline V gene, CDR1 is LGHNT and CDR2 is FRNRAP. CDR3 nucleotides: TGTGCTAGTGGTTTGCATATCGGAGTTGGGGGCGCCGATGGCTACACCTTC. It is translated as CASGLHIGVGGADGYTF.